This TCR beta chain was sequenced for a study of T cell responses to AZD1222 COVID-19 vaccine. Profiled with immunoSEQ multiplex PCR; TCRdb holds only in-frame clones, not every one. The sample consists of fewer than 120,000 clones, approximately 85% of them appearing once. In germline, CDR1 is SGHNT, CDR2 YYREEE (reference sequence). The junction had 7 bases not matched to a gene; V was cut back by 1 base and J by 10 bases. The CDR3 spans 14 residues. V is TRBV5-4 and J is TRBJ2-1; 8 nucleotides line up with TRBD1. The material was peripheral blood, obtained on day 0 of AZD1222 vaccination. This clonotype originated in an adult in good health. CDR3 sequence (DNA): TGTGCCAGCAGCTTGACAGGGGGGACGTGGGAGCAGTTCTTC. This encodes CASSLTGGTWEQFF.